The clone carrying this TCR beta chain was detected a few times. Individuals aged roughly 18 to 100 years were recruited from 24 US areas. Assay used: immunoSEQ multiplex PCR; TCRdb lists only in-frame clones, some missing. The sample includes 60,000 to 80,000 clones, roughly 80% of them seen just once. This sample stems from a study of blood T cell repertoires in COVID-19. Across the study: In each case, the material was cDNA or gDNA derived from T cells, B-cell-depleted T cells, or PBMCs.

This clonotype was sampled from a woman aged 40 to 49 with acute COVID-19. The specimen sequenced was PBMCs or T cells enriched from blood (not recorded which).

CDR3 bases: TGTGCCATCAAGGGGGACGACCGGGGCTACACCTTC. It yields the protein CAIKGDDRGYTF. The chain is built from TRBV10-3 and TRBJ1-2; the D gene is possibly TRBD1 (6 bases). The V end was cut by 7 bases, the J end by 8 bases, with 14 bases between. The V gene's germline CDR1 is ENHRY and CDR2 SYGVKD. CDR3 length: 12 residues.